One T cell receptor beta chain is described in this entry. Relying on iRepertoire HTBI primers and Arm-PCR of CDR3 regions, the team built TCR beta libraries. TCRdb used MiXCR to reprocess the multiplex PCR reads, holding one entry per CDR3 protein. The data show about 470,000 distinct CDR3 sequences, with 20% to 25% seen just once and roughly 7.7% held by the top ten. Time point meaning: persistent/refractory GD, antithyroid drugs over 5 years with positive TRAb. Scientists built the TCR library using RNA that was extracted from PBMCs. The record originates from a study of regulatory T cells in long-lasting Graves disease. Germline V gene data show CDR1 as LGHDT and CDR2 as YNNKEL (reference sequence). The V end was cut by 1 base, the J end by 9 bases, with 16 bases between. This CDR3 contains 16 residues.

The sequence derives from a female donor with Graves disease. Sequencing used peripheral blood mononuclear cells (PBMCs), obtained when the disease was refractory, from a patient treated with antithyroid drugs. The rearrangement uses TRBV3-1 and TRBJ1-6; D may be TRBD1 (5 bases). The CDR3 here is CASSQVRAGSRSPLHF. The CDR3 DNA sequence: TGTGCCAGCAGCCAAGTCAGGGCAGGGTCGCGTTCACCCCTCCACTTT.